This T cell receptor beta chain was found in a study of T-cell reconstitution after alpha-beta-depleted transplantation in children. Study results and caveats: Several hundred expanded graft clones reportedly supplied alpha-beta T cells about two months after transplant. Where some patients showed high TCRbeta diversity at day 60, it came from recipient T cells and thymic progenitors that had survived. Fresh T-cell production supplied most of the T-cell counts and diversity seen one year after transplant.

This clonotype was found many times. Its antigen is as yet unknown. For TCRbeta, the library was prepared with unique molecular identifiers. Each CDR3 protein is one row after TCRdb ran MiXCR on the PCR reads. This repertoire shows 240,000 or so distinct CDR3 sequences, roughly 8.2% found once; its top ten account for approximately 6.3%. The CDR3 extends over 13 amino acids. CDR1 and CDR2 from the germline V gene are KGHDR and SFDVKD. V shed 9 bases and J shed 5 bases, with 13 bases lying between them. The sample consisted of PBMCs, mostly from graft donor cells, taken 180 days after TCRalphabeta/CD19-depleted stem cell transplant. This TCR was recovered from a male patient younger than 18 who had a stem cell transplant for acute lymphoblastic leukemia, so the T cells may come from the graft donor. The gene calls are TRBV24-1 and TRBJ2-1; tentative D call: TRBD1 (6 bases). The CDR3 sequence: CATGHREHNEQFF. DNA of the CDR3: TGTGCCACCGGCCACAGGGAGCACAATGAGCAGTTCTTC.